Shown below are 23 T cell receptor beta chains from a single sample sequenced in a study of graft-versus-host responses after intestinal transplantation. These receptors' targets are unknown. Sequenced by immunoSEQ multiplex PCR; TCRdb stores in-frame clones only, minus some. The repertoire holds about 92,000 clones, with 80% to 95% as singletons. The sample in question was unstimulated CD8+ T cells sorted from spleen or lymph node cells, obtained before intestinal transplant. These receptors came from a human donor who received an intestinal transplant.

The chain is built from TRBV18 and TRBJ2-7; TRBD1 might be the D (5 bases). Between the trimmed V and J ends, which lost 3 bases and 3 bases, there was a span of 21 bases. Germline CDR1 is KGHSH and CDR2 is LQKENI. This CDR3 spans 17 amino acids. CDR3 sequence: CASSPWSEGAVLYEQYF. CDR3 coding DNA: TGTGCCAGCTCACCCTGGAGCGAAGGGGCGGTCCTCTACGAGCAGTACTTC. The entire variable domain, with the rest obtained from reference TRBV18 and TRBJ2-7, is as follows: NAGVMQNPRHLVRRRGQEARLRCSPMKGHSHVYWYRQLPEEGLKFMVYLQKENIIDESGMPKERFSAEFPKEGPSILRIQQVVRGDSAAYFCASSPWSEGAVLYEQYFGPGTRLTVT.

The rearrangement uses TRBV7-7 and TRBJ2-7; 9 nucleotides match TRBD1. With V trimmed by 4 bases and J by 5 bases, 3 bases remained unmatched. CDR3 length: 13 residues. The V gene's germline CDR1 is SSHAT and CDR2 FNYEAQ (reference sequence). CDR3 nucleotides: TGTGCCAGCAGCTCGACAGGGGGGGACGAGCAGTACTTC. This gives the protein CASSSTGGDEQYF.

This clone has just one count. The rearrangement uses TRBV2 and TRBJ2-3, with 7 bases aligning to TRBD2. V lost 3 bases and J lost 0; bases outside the gene matches: 6. Germline-derived CDR1 and CDR2 are SNHLY and FYNNEI. The CDR3 runs 16 residues. The CDR3 nucleotides read TGTGCCAGCAGTGAGATAGGGACTAAAAGCACAGATACGCAGTATTTT. Translated, it gives CASSEIGTKSTDTQYF.

A few counts support this clone. This rearrangement joins TRBV6-6 to TRBJ2-7, with 9 bases that match TRBD1. Germline V gives CDR1 MNHNY, CDR2 SVGAGI (reference sequence). The CDR3 is 14 amino acids. V lost 5 bases to trimming and J lost 4 bases; unmatched junction nucleotides: 6. CDR3 residues: CASSPWTGEYEQYF. DNA of the CDR3: TGTGCCAGCAGTCCCTGGACAGGGGAATACGAGCAGTACTTC.

The chain links TRBV6-5 to TRBJ2-1, with no clear D. CDR1 and CDR2 from the germline V gene are MNHEY and SVGAGI. This CDR3 is 11 amino acids long. The germline V and J ends were trimmed by 2 bases and 9 bases, with 5 bases remaining between them. The CDR3 bases are TGTGCCAGCAGTTACGGCAGTGAGCAGTTCTTC. Translation: CASSYGSEQFF.

This sequence joins TRBV9 and TRBJ2-7, with 8 bases that match TRBD1. V lost 3 bases, J lost 4 bases, and 9 bases stayed unmatched. The CDR3 runs 15 residues. Per germline, CDR1 SGDLS and CDR2 YYNGEE. For the CDR3, the DNA is TGTGCCAGCAGCGCTCGGACAGGGTACGGATACGAGCAGTACTTC. It encodes CASSARTGYGYEQYF. The variable domain in full, completed from reference TRBV9 and TRBJ2-7, reads DSGVTQTPKHLITATGQRVTLRCSPRSGDLSVYWYQQSLDQGLQFLIQYYNGEERAKGNILERFSAQQFPDLHSELNLSSLELGDSALYFCASSARTGYGYEQYFGPGTRLTVT.

The count of this clone is one. V gene TRBV6-1 combines with J gene TRBJ1-1; a weak D match, TRBD1 (5 bases). Germline V lookup: CDR1 MNHNS, CDR2 SASEGT. Trimming shortened V by 3 bases and J by 2 bases, and 7 bases separated the two germline ends. This CDR3 contains 13 residues. The CDR3 DNA reads TGTGCCAGCAGTGACACAGGTAACACTGAAGCTTTCTTT. It yields the protein CASSDTGNTEAFF.

The J gene is TRBJ2-7, the V gene TRBV4-1, with 7 bases fitting TRBD1. The germline V gene has CDR1 MGHRA and CDR2 YSYEKL. The CDR3 is made up of 14 amino acids. The J segment lost 7 bases and the V segment lost 0 bases, leaving 6 bases of the junction unmatched. CDR3 bases: TGCGCCAGCAGCCAAGAAGGAACAGGGGAGGAGCAGTACTTC. The encoded protein is CASSQEGTGEEQYF.

The V and J genes are TRBV6-5 and TRBJ1-6, with 7 bases that match TRBD1. CDR3 length: 14 amino acids. Looked up from germline, CDR1 is MNHEY and CDR2 is SVGAGI. With 5 bases clipped from V and 11 bases from J, the junction kept 9 bases outside the gene matches. This CDR3 reads CASSETGVVAPLHF. The DNA for the CDR3 is TGTGCCAGCAGTGAAACAGGGGTGGTGGCACCCCTCCACTTT.

This sequence joins TRBV10-1 and TRBJ2-4, with D maybe TRBD1 (5 bases). Trimming took off 3 bases at V and 0 bases at J, with 21 bases between the two ends. The CDR3 sequence is 19 residues long. Germline V gives CDR1 WNHNN, CDR2 SYGVQD (reference sequence). The DNA of the CDR3 is TGCGCCAGCAGTGACGGTACAGGTAAGGTCTTAAAAGCCAAAAACATTCAGTACTTC. It translates to CASSDGTGKVLKAKNIQYF.

Only one count was recorded for this clone. The chain has TRBV9 and TRBJ1-2, with 7 bases that match TRBD1. This CDR3 contains 15 residues. V lost 0 bases, J lost 4 bases, and 6 bases stayed unmatched. Germline V CDR1 and CDR2: SGDLS, YYNGEE. CDR3 sequence reads: CASSVGDGQVYGYTF. CDR3 nucleotide sequence: TGTGCCAGCAGCGTAGGGGATGGACAGGTCTATGGCTACACCTTC.

The V and J genes are TRBV5-4 and TRBJ2-7; D is uncertain. The CDR3 is 12 residues long. Trimming took off 4 bases at V and 0 bases at J, with 5 bases between the two ends. Germline CDR1 reads SGHNT; CDR2 reads YYREEE (reference sequence). DNA for the CDR3: TGTGCCAGCAGCAAGGACTCCTACGAGCAGTACTTC. Residues: CASSKDSYEQYF.

This chain uses TRBV27 with TRBJ2-7, with a tentative D call TRBD1 (5 bases). The V gene's germline CDR1 is MNHEY and CDR2 SMNVEV (reference sequence). With 7 bases removed from V and 4 bases from J, the gap between germline ends came to 20 bases. The CDR3 runs 15 residues. CDR3 amino acids: CASKPWGDERYEQYF. CDR3 sequence (DNA): TGTGCCAGCAAGCCCTGGGGCGACGAACGTTACGAGCAGTACTTC.

V gene TRBV2 combines with J gene TRBJ2-7; 7 bases align to TRBD1. The CDR3 totals 14 residues. V dropped 4 bases and J dropped 3; count of bases not matched to a gene: 6. CDR1 SNHLY and CDR2 FYNNEI come from the germline V gene. The CDR3 region has the DNA TGTGCCAGCAGTGGACAGGGAAGGATCTACGAGCAGTACTTC. It encodes CASSGQGRIYEQYF.

With regard to this clone: A read error may produce the germline difference seen at one junction end. The chain is built from TRBV2 and TRBJ1-6, with D possibly being TRBD1 (6 bases). The CDR3 runs to 13 residues. CDR1 SNHLY and CDR2 FYNNEI come from the germline V gene. CDR3 residues: CASSKRGDGQAGF. CDR3 DNA: TGTGCCAGCAGTAAAAGGGGGGACGGCCAAGCCGGATTT.

The chain joins TRBV30 to TRBJ2-3; D perhaps matches TRBD2 (5 bases). The V and J ends lost 0 bases and 0 bases respectively, with 13 bases between them. CDR1 and CDR2 from the germline V gene are GTSNPN and SVGIG (reference sequence). The CDR3 length is 16 residues. This CDR3 is CAWSVRGIISTDTQYF. CDR3 nucleotide sequence: TGTGCCTGGAGTGTACGGGGAATTATTAGCACAGATACGCAGTATTTT.

The chain has TRBV19 and TRBJ2-2; no clear D gene. The CDR3 length is 13 residues. CDR1 LNHDA and CDR2 SQIVND come from the germline V gene (reference sequence). V lost 9 bases and J lost 3, with 11 bases in between. CDR3 sequence (DNA): TGTGCCAGCAATTCTCGGGACACCGGGGAGCTGTTTTTT. Translating gives CASNSRDTGELFF.

This clone was observed a handful of times. The chain couples TRBV4-1 to TRBJ2-1, with TRBD2 as a possible D gene (6 bases). The CDR3 length is 11 residues. CDR1 is MGHRA, CDR2 YSYEKL, per germline. Trimming removed 6 bases at V and 10 bases at J, with 10 bases between. In nucleotides, the CDR3 is TGCGCCAGCAGTTTCCGGGGGGAGCAGTTCTTC. Translating it yields CASSFRGEQFF.

The gene calls are TRBV5-6 and TRBJ2-1; 7 nucleotides line up with TRBD2. CDR1 is SGHDT and CDR2 is YYEEEE in the germline V gene. This CDR3 is 17 amino acids long. Trimming cost V 3 bases and J 0 bases; bases outside gene matches: 9. The CDR3, as DNA: TGTGCCAGCAGCTGGGGGTACCGGGACTACTCCTACAATGAGCAGTTCTTC. Amino acid sequence: CASSWGYRDYSYNEQFF.

V and J are TRBV29-1 and TRBJ1-4, with unresolved D. Germline V gene data show CDR1 as SQVTM and CDR2 as ANQGSEA. Trimming left V 4 bases short and J 0 bases short, with 6 bases between. The CDR3 length is 13 residues. The CDR3 sequence: CSVVSATNEKLFF. CDR3 coding DNA: TGCAGCGTTGTGAGTGCAACTAATGAAAAACTGTTTTTT.

This chain uses TRBV6-5 with TRBJ2-7; no clear D. The germline V gene encodes CDR1 MNHEY and CDR2 SVGAGI. V dropped 4 bases and J dropped 2 bases, with 6 bases sitting between them. This CDR3 has 12 amino acids. CDR3: CASSSVAYEQYF. The CDR3, as DNA: TGTGCCAGCAGTTCGGTGGCCTACGAGCAGTACTTC.

This clone was recorded only once. V usage is TRBV13 and J usage is TRBJ1-2, with D perhaps TRBD1 (5 bases). The V gene's germline CDR1 is PRHDT and CDR2 FYEKMQ (reference sequence). The CDR3 contains 15 residues. The V and J ends lost 1 base and 1 base respectively, with 10 bases between them. The CDR3 DNA reads TGTGCCAGCAGCTTAGCGGGGGAATTTAACTATGGCTACACCTTC. Translated, it gives CASSLAGEFNYGYTF. The full variable domain, rest sourced from reference TRBV13 and TRBJ1-2, is AAGVIQSPRHLIKEKRETATLKCYPIPRHDTVYWYQQGPGQDPQFLISFYEKMQSDKGSIPDRFSAQQFSDYHSELNMSSLELGDSALYFCASSLAGEFNYGYTFGSGTRLTVV.

The V and J genes are TRBV5-4 and TRBJ2-3, with TRBD2 identical over 9 bases. The V and J ends lost 0 bases and 5 bases, in that order; junction bases with no gene match: 7. The CDR3 loop spans 16 amino acids. The germline CDR1 and CDR2 sequences are SGHNT and YYREEE (reference sequence). CDR3 coding DNA: TGTGCCAGCAGCTTGGAGGTAGCGGGAGTAGGAGATACGCAGTATTTT. Amino acids: CASSLEVAGVGDTQYF.